The present TCR beta chain was sequenced within a study of patients and donors after allogeneic stem cell transplantation. TCRdb re-derived calls from the RT-PCR reads in MiXCR, one entry per CDR3 protein. The sample holds fewer than 30,000 distinct CDR3 sequences, 35% to 45% seen once. The V gene's germline CDR1 is MNHNS and CDR2 SASEGT. V lost 3 bases, J lost 0 bases, and 14 bases lay in between. This CDR3 has 16 amino acids. This chain links TRBV6-1 with TRBJ1-1, with D uncertain. The TCR was taken from a human donor who was either an allogeneic HSCT recipient or a stem cell or donor lymphocyte infusion donor (not recorded which). It is not recorded whose cells these are; they may come from a transplant donor. What was sequenced was blood, either unsorted or a sorted T cell fraction (not recorded which). CDR3 DNA sequence: TGTGCCAGCAGTGACTACCCCAGAGGGCTGAACACTGAAGCTTTCTTT. Protein sequence: CASSDYPRGLNTEAFF.